What follows are 13 T cell receptor beta chains derived from one specimen sequenced in a study of blood T cell repertoires in COVID-19. Profiling relied on immunoSEQ multiplex PCR, and the TCRdb table lists in-frame clones only, not all of them. The sample has a few hundred thousand clones, approximately 89% seen once; the top ten hold roughly 2%. Sequencing was done on a sample of PBMCs or T cells enriched from blood (not recorded which). These receptor sequences come from a middle-aged man in a cohort exposed to, infected with or recovered from COVID-19 (not recorded which).

The V gene is TRBV2, the J gene TRBJ1-2; D is unclear. Germline V lookup: CDR1 SNHLY, CDR2 FYNNEI. CDR3 length: 12 amino acids. The germline V and J ends were trimmed by 2 bases and 6 bases, with 7 bases remaining between them. DNA for the CDR3: TGTGCCAGCAGTGAAAGCTCACATGGCTACACCTTC. Its protein product is CASSESSHGYTF.

The sample holds a few counts of this clone. The chain is built from TRBV19 and TRBJ2-2; D perhaps matches TRBD2 (5 bases). CDR1 LNHDA and CDR2 SQIVND come from the germline V gene (reference sequence). CDR3 length: 15 residues. Trimming pared 7 bases from V and 3 bases from J, leaving 15 bases between. Here the CDR3 reads CASIAGIQDTGELFF. The CDR3 DNA reads TGTGCCAGTATCGCGGGCATACAAGACACCGGGGAGCTGTTTTTT.

The rearrangement joins TRBV5-1 to TRBJ1-4; 9 positions agree with TRBD1. The CDR3 is made up of 14 amino acids. Trimming cost V 3 bases and J 6 bases; bases outside gene matches: 3. Germline CDR1 is SGHRS and CDR2 is YFSETQ. CDR3 nucleotides: TGCGCCAGCAGCTCGGACAGGGGATATGAAAAACTGTTTTTT. Translation: CASSSDRGYEKLFF.

The rearrangement links TRBV6-1 to TRBJ1-2; D might be TRBD1 (6 bases). Germline-derived CDR1 and CDR2 are MNHNS and SASEGT. This CDR3 has 12 residues. V was clipped by 3 bases and J by 7 bases, with 9 bases between them. CDR3 sequence (DNA): TGTGCCAGCAGTGAGGGACATCTTGGCTACACCTTC. Its translation is CASSEGHLGYTF.

The genes are TRBV7-9 and TRBJ2-1; D is unclear. The CDR3 covers 15 residues. V lost 1 base and J 1 base, leaving 8 bases between the germline ends. The germline gives CDR1 SEHNR, CDR2 FQNEAQ (reference sequence). Here the CDR3 DNA reads TGTGCCAGCAGCTTAGACAGCATTTCCTACAATGAGCAGTTCTTC. Its translation: CASSLDSISYNEQFF. Variable domain in full (rest from reference TRBV7-9 and TRBJ2-1): DTGVSQNPRHKITKRGQNVTFRCDPISEHNRLYWYRQTLGQGPEFLTYFQNEAQLEKSRLLSDRFSAERPKGSFSTLEIQRTEQGDSAMYLCASSLDSISYNEQFFGPGTRLTVL.

The V call is TRBV15, the J call TRBJ2-3; 7 bases map to TRBD2. Germline V CDR1 and CDR2: LNHNV, YYDKDF (reference sequence). This CDR3 is built from 17 residues. With 0 bases clipped from V and 1 base from J, the junction kept 7 bases outside the gene matches. CDR3 in amino acids: CATSRDGWEGGTDTQYF. CDR3 nucleotides: TGTGCCACCAGCAGAGATGGGTGGGAGGGCGGCACAGATACGCAGTATTTT.

The V call is TRBV7-2, the J call TRBJ1-5; 10 bases match TRBD1. Germline-derived CDR1 and CDR2 are SGHTA and FQGNSA. This CDR3 is built from 15 residues. The trim removed 5 bases at V and 2 bases at J, leaving 3 bases unmatched. For the CDR3, the DNA is TGTGCCAGCAGCCCCGGGACAGGGGGCAATCAGCCCCAGCATTTT. Protein: CASSPGTGGNQPQHF.

The chain couples TRBV5-4 to TRBJ1-5; D possibly corresponds to TRBD1 (6 bases). Trimming cost V 2 bases and J 6 bases, with 12 bases left between them. Germline lookup yields CDR1 SGHNT and CDR2 YYREEE (reference sequence). This CDR3 region has 14 residues. CDR3 coding DNA: TGTGCCAGCAGCTTACAGGGAGGGGGTCAGCCCCAGCATTTT. Protein: CASSLQGGGQPQHF.

The gene calls are TRBV10-2 and TRBJ2-5, with D perhaps matching TRBD2 (6 bases). Trimming took off 5 bases at V and 4 bases at J, with 14 bases between the two ends. The CDR3 runs 14 residues. Germline CDR1 is WSHSY and CDR2 is SAAADI. Written as DNA, the CDR3 is TGCGCCAGCAGTCTTAGCGGACCCACAGAGACCCAGTACTTC. It translates to CASSLSGPTETQYF.

The chain combines TRBV27 with TRBJ1-3; D is ambiguous. Germline lookup yields CDR1 MNHEY and CDR2 SMNVEV (reference sequence). The CDR3 spans 14 residues. V was trimmed by 6 bases and J by 0 bases, leaving 9 bases between them. The CDR3 loop is CASREQSSGNTIYF. The DNA of the CDR3 is TGTGCCAGCAGGGAACAGAGCTCTGGAAACACCATATATTTT.

The chain links TRBV20-1 to TRBJ2-5, with 8 bases identical to TRBD2. V lost 3 bases to trimming and J lost 3 bases; unmatched junction nucleotides: 3. This CDR3 region has 13 residues. CDR1 DFQATT and CDR2 SNEGSKA come from the germline V gene (reference sequence). CDR3 nucleotide sequence: TGCAGTGCTAGTAGTAGCGGGGAAGAGACCCAGTACTTC. It translates to CSASSSGEETQYF.

This clone was observed once. V and J are TRBV18 and TRBJ1-5; TRBD1 matches at 9 bases. Trimming took 5 bases from V and 0 from J; bases not matched to a gene: 5. The CDR3 spans 16 residues. Germline CDR1 KGHSH, CDR2 LQKENI. This chain's CDR3 is CASSGAGQGSNQPQHF. CDR3 nucleotides: TGTGCCAGCTCAGGAGCGGGACAGGGTAGCAATCAGCCCCAGCATTTT.

The chain couples TRBV18 to TRBJ2-7; 10 bases are a match to TRBD1. The CDR3 spans 16 residues. V lost 1 base and J lost 6; bases outside the gene matches: 9. CDR1 and CDR2 (germline): KGHSH, LQKENI. The CDR3 sequence is CASSPLWTGGSGEQYF. In DNA form, the CDR3 reads TGTGCCAGCTCACCACTTTGGACAGGGGGTTCTGGCGAGCAGTACTTC.